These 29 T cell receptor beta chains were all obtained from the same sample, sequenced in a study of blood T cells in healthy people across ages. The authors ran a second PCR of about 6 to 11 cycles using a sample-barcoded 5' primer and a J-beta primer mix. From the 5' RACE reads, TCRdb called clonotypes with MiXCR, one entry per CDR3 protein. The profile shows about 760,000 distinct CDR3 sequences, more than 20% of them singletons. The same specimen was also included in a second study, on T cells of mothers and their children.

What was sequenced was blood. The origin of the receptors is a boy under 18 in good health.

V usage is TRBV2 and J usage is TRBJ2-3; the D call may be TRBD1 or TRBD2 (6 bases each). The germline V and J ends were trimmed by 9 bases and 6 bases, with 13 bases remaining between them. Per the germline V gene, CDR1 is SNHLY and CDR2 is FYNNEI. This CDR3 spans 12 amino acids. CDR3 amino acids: CARWGAEDTQYF. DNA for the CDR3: TGTGCCAGGTGGGGGGCGGAGGATACGCAGTATTTT.

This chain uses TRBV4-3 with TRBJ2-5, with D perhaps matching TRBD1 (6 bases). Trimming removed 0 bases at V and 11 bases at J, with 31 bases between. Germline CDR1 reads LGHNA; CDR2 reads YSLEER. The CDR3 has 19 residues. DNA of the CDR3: TGCGCCAGCAGCCAAGAATGGGGCTTCGGGCAGGGGCCAACCTATGAGCAGTACTTC. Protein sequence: CASSQEWGFGQGPTYEQYF.

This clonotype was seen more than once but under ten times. The CDR3 DNA reads TGTGCCAGCAGCTTGCTGGAGGATGAGCAGTTCTTC. Protein sequence: CASSLLEDEQFF. The chain joins TRBV5-5 to TRBJ2-1; TRBD2 is a possible D gene (5 bases). Germline assignment: CDR1 SGHKS and CDR2 YYEKEE (reference sequence). CDR3 length: 12 amino acids. The V gene lost 1 base and the J gene lost 8 bases, with 7 bases spanning the gap.

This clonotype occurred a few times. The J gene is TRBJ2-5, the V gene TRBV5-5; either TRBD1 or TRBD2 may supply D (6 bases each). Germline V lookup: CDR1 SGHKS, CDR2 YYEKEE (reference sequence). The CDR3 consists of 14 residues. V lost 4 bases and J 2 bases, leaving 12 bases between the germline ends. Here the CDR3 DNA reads TGTGCCAGCAGCCCGGGGGCAGATCAAGAGACCCAGTACTTC. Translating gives CASSPGADQETQYF.

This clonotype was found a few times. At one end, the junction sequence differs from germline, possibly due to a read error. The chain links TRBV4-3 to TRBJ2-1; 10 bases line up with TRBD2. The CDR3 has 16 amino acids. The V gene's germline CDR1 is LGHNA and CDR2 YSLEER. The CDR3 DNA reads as TGCGCCAGCAGCCGACAACTAGCGGGGTCATACAATGAGCGGTTCTTC. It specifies CASSRQLAGSYNERFF.

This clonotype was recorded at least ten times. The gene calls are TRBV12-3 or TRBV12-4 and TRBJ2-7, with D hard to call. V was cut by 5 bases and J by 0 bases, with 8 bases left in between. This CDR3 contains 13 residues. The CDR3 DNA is TGTGCCAGCAGTCCTGGCAACTCCTACGAGCAGTACTTC. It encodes CASSPGNSYEQYF.

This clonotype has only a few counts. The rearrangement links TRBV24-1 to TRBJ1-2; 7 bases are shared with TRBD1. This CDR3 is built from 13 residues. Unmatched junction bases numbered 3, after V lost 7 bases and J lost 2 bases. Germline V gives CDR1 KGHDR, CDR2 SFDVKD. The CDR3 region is CATRPTGNYGYTF. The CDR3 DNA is TGTGCCACCAGACCGACAGGGAACTATGGCTACACCTTC.

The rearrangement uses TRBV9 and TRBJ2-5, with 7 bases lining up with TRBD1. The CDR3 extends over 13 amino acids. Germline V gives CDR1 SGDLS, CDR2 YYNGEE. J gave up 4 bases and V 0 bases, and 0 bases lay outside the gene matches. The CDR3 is CASSVEGAETQYF. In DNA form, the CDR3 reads TGTGCCAGCAGCGTAGAGGGGGCAGAGACCCAGTACTTC.

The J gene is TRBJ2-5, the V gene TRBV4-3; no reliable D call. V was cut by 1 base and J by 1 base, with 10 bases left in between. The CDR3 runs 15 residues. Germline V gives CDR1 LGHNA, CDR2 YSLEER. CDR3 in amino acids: CASSQGLHSQETQYF. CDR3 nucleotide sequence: TGCGCCAGCAGCCAAGGCCTGCACTCCCAAGAGACCCAGTACTTC.

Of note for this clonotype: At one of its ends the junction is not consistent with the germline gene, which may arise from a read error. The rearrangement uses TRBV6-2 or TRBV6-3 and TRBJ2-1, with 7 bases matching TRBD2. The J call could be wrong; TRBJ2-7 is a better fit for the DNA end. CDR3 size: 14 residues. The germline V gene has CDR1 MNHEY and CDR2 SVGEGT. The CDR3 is CATRSGGSFYVQYF. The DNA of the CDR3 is TGTGCCACGAGAAGTGGCGGGAGTTTCTACGTGCAGTACTTC.

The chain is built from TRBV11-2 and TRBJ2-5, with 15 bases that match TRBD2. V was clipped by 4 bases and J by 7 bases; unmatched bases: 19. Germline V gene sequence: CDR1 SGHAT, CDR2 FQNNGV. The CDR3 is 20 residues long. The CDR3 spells CASSSPAGTSGGSQVRTQYF. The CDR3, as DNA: TGTGCCAGCAGCTCCCCAGCCGGGACTAGCGGGGGGTCCCAGGTTAGGACCCAGTACTTC.

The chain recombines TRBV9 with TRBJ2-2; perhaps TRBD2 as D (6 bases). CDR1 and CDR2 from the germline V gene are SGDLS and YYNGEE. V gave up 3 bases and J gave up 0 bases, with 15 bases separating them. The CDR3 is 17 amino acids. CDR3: CASSASGRGTNTGELFF. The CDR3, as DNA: TGTGCCAGCAGCGCCAGCGGTCGCGGGACGAACACCGGGGAGCTGTTTTTT.

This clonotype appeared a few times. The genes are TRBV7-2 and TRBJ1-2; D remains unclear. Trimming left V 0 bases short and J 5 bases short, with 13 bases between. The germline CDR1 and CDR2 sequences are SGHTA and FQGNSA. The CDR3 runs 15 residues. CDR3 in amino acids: CASSLAETPLYGYTF. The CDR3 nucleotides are TGTGCCAGCAGCTTAGCAGAGACCCCACTTTATGGCTACACCTTC.

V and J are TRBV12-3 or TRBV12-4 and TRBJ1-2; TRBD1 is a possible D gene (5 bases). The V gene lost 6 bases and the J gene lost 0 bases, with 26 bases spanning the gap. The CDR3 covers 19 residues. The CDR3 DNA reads TGTGCCAGCAGCTATTCGACCCCTGGGGGGGACCCTACTAACTATGGCTACACCTTC. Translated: CASSYSTPGGDPTNYGYTF.

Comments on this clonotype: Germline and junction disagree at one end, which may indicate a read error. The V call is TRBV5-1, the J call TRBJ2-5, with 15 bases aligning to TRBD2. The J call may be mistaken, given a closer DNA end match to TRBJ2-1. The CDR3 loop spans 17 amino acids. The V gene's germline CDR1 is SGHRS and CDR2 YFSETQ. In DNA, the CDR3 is TGCGCCAGCATTCCCGGGACTAGCGGGGGGTTCTACGATGAGCAGTTCTTC. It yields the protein CASIPGTSGGFYDEQFF.

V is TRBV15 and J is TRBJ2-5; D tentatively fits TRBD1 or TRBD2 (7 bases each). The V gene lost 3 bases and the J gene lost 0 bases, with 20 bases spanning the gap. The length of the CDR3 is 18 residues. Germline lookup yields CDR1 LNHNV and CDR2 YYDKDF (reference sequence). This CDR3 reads CATSRDKGASGHQETQYF. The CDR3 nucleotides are TGTGCCACCAGCAGGGATAAGGGGGCTAGCGGTCACCAAGAGACCCAGTACTTC.

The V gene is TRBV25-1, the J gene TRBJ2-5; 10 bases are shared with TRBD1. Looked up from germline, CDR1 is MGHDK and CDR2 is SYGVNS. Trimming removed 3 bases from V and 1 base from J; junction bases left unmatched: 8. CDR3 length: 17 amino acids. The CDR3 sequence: CASSEDSGTGAQETQYF. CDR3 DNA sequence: TGTGCCAGCAGTGAGGACTCCGGGACAGGGGCCCAAGAGACCCAGTACTTC.

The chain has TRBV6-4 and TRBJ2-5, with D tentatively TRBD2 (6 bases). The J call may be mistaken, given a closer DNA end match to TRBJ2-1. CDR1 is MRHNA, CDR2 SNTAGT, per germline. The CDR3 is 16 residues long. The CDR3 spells CASSDSVTGVGNEQFF. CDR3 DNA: TGTGCCAGCAGTGACTCGGTCACGGGGGTCGGGAATGAGCAGTTCTTC.

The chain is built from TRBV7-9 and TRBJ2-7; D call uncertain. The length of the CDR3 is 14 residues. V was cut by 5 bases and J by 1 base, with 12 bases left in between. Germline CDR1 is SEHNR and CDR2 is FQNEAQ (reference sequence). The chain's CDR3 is CASSDSGRSYEQYF. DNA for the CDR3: TGTGCCAGCAGCGATTCAGGACGATCCTACGAGCAGTACTTC.

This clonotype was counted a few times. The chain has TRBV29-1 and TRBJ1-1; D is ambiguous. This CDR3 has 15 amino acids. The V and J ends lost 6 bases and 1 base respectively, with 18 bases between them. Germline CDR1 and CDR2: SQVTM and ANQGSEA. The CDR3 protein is CSVRDPGRGNTEAFF. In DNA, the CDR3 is TGCAGCGTCCGAGATCCGGGCCGGGGGAACACTGAAGCTTTCTTT.

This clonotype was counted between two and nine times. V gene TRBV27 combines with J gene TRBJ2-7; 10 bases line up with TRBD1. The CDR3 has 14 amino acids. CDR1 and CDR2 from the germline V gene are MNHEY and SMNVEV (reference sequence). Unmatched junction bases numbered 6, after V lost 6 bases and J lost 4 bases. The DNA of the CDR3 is TGTGCCAGCAGACTGACAGGGGGCGTTTACGAGCAGTACTTC. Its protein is CASRLTGGVYEQYF.

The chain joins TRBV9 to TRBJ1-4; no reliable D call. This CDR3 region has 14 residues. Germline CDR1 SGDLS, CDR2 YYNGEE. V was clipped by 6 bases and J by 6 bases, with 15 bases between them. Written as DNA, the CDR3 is TGTGCCAGCACCCTATCCCCGGATCATGAAAAACTGTTTTTT. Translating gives CASTLSPDHEKLFF.

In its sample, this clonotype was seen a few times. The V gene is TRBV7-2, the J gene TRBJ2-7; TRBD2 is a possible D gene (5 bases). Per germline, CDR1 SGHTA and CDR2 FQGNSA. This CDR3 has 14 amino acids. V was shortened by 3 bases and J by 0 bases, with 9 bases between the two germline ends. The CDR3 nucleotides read TGTGCCAGCAGCTTTAGCGTGCCCTCCTACGAGCAGTACTTC. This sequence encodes CASSFSVPSYEQYF.

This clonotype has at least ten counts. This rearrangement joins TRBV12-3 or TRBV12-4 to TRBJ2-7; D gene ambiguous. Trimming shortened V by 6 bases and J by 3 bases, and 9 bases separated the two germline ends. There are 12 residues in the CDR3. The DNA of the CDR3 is TGTGCCAGCAGCTTCGGACGCTACGAGCAGTACTTC. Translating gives CASSFGRYEQYF.

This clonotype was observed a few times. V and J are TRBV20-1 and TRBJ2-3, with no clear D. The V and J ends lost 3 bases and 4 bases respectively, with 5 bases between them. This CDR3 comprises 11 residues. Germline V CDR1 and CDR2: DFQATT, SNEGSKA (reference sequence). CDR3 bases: TGCAGTGCTAGTGGGGCAGATACGCAGTATTTT. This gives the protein CSASGADTQYF.

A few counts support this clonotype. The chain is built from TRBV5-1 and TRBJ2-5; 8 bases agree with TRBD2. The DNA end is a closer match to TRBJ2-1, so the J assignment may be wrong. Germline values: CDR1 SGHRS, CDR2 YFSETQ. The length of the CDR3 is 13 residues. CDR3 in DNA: TGCGCCAGCAGTGTGGGACTAGTTTTTGAGCAGTTCTTC. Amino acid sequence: CASSVGLVFEQFF.

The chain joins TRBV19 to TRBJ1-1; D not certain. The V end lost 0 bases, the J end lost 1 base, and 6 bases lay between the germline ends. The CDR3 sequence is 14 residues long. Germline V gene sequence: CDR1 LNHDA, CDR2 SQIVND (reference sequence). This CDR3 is CASSIDSRNTEAFF. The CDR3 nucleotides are TGTGCCAGTAGTATAGATTCACGGAACACTGAAGCTTTCTTT.

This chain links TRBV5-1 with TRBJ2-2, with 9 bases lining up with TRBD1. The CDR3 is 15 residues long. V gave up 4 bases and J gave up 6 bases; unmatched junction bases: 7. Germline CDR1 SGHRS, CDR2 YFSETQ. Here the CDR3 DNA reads TGCGCCAGCAGCGGAGAACAGGGGGCGCCCGGGGAGCTGTTTTTT. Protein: CASSGEQGAPGELFF.

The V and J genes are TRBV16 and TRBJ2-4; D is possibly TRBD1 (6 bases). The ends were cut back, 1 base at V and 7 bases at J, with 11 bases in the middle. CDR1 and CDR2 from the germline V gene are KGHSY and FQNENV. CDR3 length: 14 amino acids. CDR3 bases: TGTGCCAGCAGCCAATTCGCAGGGGTGAACATTCAGTACTTC. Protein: CASSQFAGVNIQYF. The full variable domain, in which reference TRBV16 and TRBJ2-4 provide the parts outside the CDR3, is GEEVAQTPKHLVRGEGQKAKLYCAPIKGHSYVFWYQQVLKNEFKFLISFQNENVFDETGMPKERFSAKCLPNSPCSLEIQATKLEDSAVYFCASSQFAGVNIQYFGAGTRLSVL.